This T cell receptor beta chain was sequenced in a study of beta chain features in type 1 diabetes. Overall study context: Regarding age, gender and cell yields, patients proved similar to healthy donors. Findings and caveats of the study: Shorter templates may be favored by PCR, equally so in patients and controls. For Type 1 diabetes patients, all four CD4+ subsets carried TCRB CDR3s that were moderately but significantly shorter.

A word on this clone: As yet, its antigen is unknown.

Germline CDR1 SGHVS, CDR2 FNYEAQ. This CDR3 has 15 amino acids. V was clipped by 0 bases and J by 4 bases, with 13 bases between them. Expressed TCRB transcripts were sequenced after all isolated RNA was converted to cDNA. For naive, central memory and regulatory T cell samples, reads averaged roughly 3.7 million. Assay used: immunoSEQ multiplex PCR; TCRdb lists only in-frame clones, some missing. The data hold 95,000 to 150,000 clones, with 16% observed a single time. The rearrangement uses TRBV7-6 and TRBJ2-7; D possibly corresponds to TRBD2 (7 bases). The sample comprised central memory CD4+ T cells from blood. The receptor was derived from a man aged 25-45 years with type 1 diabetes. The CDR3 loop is CASSLAGGPAYEQYF. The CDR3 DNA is TGTGCCAGCAGCTTAGCGGGGGGGCCGGCGTACGAGCAGTACTTC.